The clone carrying this T cell receptor beta chain was recorded at least ten times. This specimen belongs to a study of T cells in Graves' hyperthyroidism and ophthalmopathy. Amplified TCR beta CDR3 regions came from RNA transcripts. Initially, a first-round RT-PCR of the TCR CDR3 employed the HTBI primer set. TCRdb processed the multiplex PCR reads anew with MiXCR; each CDR3 protein has one entry. The table has about 590,000 distinct CDR3 sequences, 13% to 15% seen once; the top ten hold roughly 7%. There are 15 residues in the CDR3. Germline assignment: CDR1 SGHNT and CDR2 YENEEA. The V gene lost 2 bases and the J gene lost 2 bases, with 11 bases spanning the gap.

The TCR originated in a woman aged 18-35 years with Graves' ophthalmopathy. The sequenced sample consisted of blood. The J gene is TRBJ2-3, the V gene TRBV11-3; TRBD2 might be the D (6 bases). CDR3 bases: TGTGCCAGCAGCTTAAATAGCGGACTCACAGATACGCAGTATTTT. It codes for CASSLNSGLTDTQYF.